This T cell receptor (beta chain) was recovered during a study of blood T cell repertoires in COVID-19. Study background: From the United States, Italy and Spain came samples of acute and convalescent COVID-19. Sources were T cells, B-cell-depleted T cells, or PBMCs; the material itself was cDNA or gDNA.

Trimming left V 2 bases short and J 7 bases short, with 12 bases between. CDR1 and CDR2 from the germline V gene are SEHNR and FQNEAQ (reference sequence). This CDR3 comprises 15 residues. Source study methods: How many nucleated cells were present was estimated from reference gene primer amplification. The protocol was immunoSEQ multiplex PCR, while the TCRdb copy is restricted to in-frame clones and leaves out a portion. V, J and clone size derive from that table, while D and trimming were established from the DNA sequence. Seen here are 73,000 or so clones, roughly four fifths observed once, and the top ten hold more than 5%.

Material for sequencing was peripheral blood. The rearrangement uses TRBV7-9 and TRBJ1-6; D might be TRBD1 (5 bases). The receptor was derived from a woman aged 60-70 years with acute or convalescent COVID-19. CDR3 sequence reads: CASSLRQSANSPLHF. The CDR3 DNA reads TGTGCCAGCAGCTTAAGACAGTCCGCAAATTCACCCCTCCACTTT.